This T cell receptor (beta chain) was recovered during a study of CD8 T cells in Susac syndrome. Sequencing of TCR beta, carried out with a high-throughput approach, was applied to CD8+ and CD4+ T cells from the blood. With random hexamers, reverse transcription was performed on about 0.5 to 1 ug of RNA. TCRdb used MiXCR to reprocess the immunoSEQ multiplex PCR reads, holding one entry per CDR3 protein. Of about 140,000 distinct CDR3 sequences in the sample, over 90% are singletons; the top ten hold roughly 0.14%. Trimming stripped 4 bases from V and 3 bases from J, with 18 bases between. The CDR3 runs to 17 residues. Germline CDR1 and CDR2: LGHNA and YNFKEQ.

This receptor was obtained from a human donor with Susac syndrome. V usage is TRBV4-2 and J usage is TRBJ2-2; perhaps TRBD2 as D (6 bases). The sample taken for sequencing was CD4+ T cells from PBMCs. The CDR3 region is CASSRGEIADYTGELFF. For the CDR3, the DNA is TGTGCCAGCAGCCGTGGGGAAATAGCGGATTACACCGGGGAGCTGTTTTTT.